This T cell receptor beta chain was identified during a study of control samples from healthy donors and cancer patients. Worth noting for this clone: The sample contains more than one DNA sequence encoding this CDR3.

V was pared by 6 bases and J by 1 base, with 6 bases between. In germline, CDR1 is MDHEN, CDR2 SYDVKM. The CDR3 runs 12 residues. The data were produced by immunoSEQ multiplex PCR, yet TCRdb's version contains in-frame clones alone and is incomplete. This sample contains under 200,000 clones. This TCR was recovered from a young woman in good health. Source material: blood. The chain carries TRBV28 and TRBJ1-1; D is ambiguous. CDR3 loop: CASSLWNTEAFF. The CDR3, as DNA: TGTGCCAGCAGCCTCTGGAACACTGAAGCTTTCTTT.